These 30 T cell receptor beta chains share one sample of origin, sequenced in a study of blood T cell repertoires in COVID-19. Only in-frame clones appear in the TCRdb table, and some are missing; sequencing was by immunoSEQ multiplex PCR. This table has 140,000 or so clones, 80% appearing once. Sequencing was performed on peripheral blood. The receptors here all came from a man between 65 and 85 years old who had recovered from COVID-19.

The J gene is TRBJ2-1, the V gene TRBV28; 16 positions agree with TRBD2. From germline, CDR1 is MDHEN and CDR2 SYDVKM. This CDR3 is 15 amino acids long. The V gene end was trimmed by 5 bases and the J gene end by 9 bases; junction bases not matched to a gene: 4. The CDR3 DNA reads TGTGCCAGCAGTGAAGGGACTAGCGGGAGGGTTGAGCAGTTCTTC. It specifies CASSEGTSGRVEQFF.

The CDR3 protein is CASSPLAGSSYEQYF. CDR3 bases: TGCGCCAGCAGCCCCCTAGCGGGTAGCTCCTACGAGCAGTACTTC. The chain combines TRBV4-1 with TRBJ2-7; 8 bases match TRBD2. Germline-derived CDR1 and CDR2 are MGHRA and YSYEKL. Losses at the gene ends were 4 bases for V and 0 bases for J; bases not matched to a gene: 5. CDR3 length: 15 residues.

The chain has TRBV4-3 and TRBJ2-7; 9 bases match TRBD2. Trimming cost V 1 base and J 5 bases; bases outside gene matches: 9. CDR3 length: 16 residues. Germline V lookup: CDR1 LGHNA, CDR2 YSLEER. The CDR3, as DNA: TGCGCCAGCAGCCAAGCGTGGCGGGAGGGCCAGGACGAGCAGTACTTC. Translating gives CASSQAWREGQDEQYF.

The chain combines TRBV5-1 with TRBJ2-2; D is ambiguous. Germline CDR1 reads SGHRS; CDR2 reads YFSETQ. This CDR3 spans 15 amino acids. Trimming cost V 2 bases and J 0 bases, with 8 bases left between them. The CDR3 region has the DNA TGCGCCAGCAGCTTAGGAGCCACGAACACCGGGGAGCTGTTTTTT. Its protein product is CASSLGATNTGELFF.

The chain joins TRBV6-1 to TRBJ2-5; 9 nucleotides agree with TRBD1. This CDR3 spans 15 amino acids. CDR1 and CDR2 (germline): MNHNS, SASEGT. V shed 1 base, J shed 4 bases, and the junction held 4 bases outside the gene matches. The CDR3, as DNA: TGTGCCAGCAGTGAAGGATGGACAGGGGCAGAGACCCAGTACTTC. This gives the protein CASSEGWTGAETQYF.

For the CDR3, the DNA is TGTGCCCCCCTACCTCACTCAGCGGGGTGGCCCTACGAGCAGTACTTC. Encoded protein: CAPLPHSAGWPYEQYF. This sequence joins TRBV14 and TRBJ2-7, with 7 bases fitting TRBD2. Germline-derived CDR1 and CDR2 are SGHDN and FVKESK. This CDR3 has 16 amino acids. V was pared by 11 bases and J by 2 bases, with 18 bases of the junction left unmatched.

The V and J genes are TRBV10-2 and TRBJ1-2; 9 nucleotides align to TRBD1. Germline-derived CDR1 and CDR2 are WSHSY and SAAADI. The CDR3 contains 14 residues. V lost 6 bases, J lost 6 bases, and 8 bases stayed unmatched. CDR3 region: CASRRDRAIDGYTF. In DNA, the CDR3 is TGCGCCAGCAGGCGGGACAGGGCTATAGATGGCTACACCTTC.

The gene calls are TRBV2 and TRBJ2-1; TRBD2 matches 7 bases. Germline V gene sequence: CDR1 SNHLY, CDR2 FYNNEI. CDR3 length: 13 residues. The V gene end was trimmed by 7 bases and the J gene end by 3 bases; junction bases not matched to a gene: 3. DNA for the CDR3: TGTGCCAGCACCCAGCGGGACTACAATGAGCAGTTCTTC. This codes for CASTQRDYNEQFF. Using reference TRBV2 and TRBJ2-1 for the parts outside the CDR3, the full variable domain is EPEVTQTPSHQVTQMGQEVILRCVPISNHLYFYWYRQILGQKVEFLVSFYNNEISEKSEIFDDQFSVERPDGSNFTLKIRSTKLEDSAMYFCASTQRDYNEQFFGPGTRLTVL.

V gene TRBV30 combines with J gene TRBJ2-3; 9 bases map to TRBD2. Germline lookup yields CDR1 GTSNPN and CDR2 SVGIG (reference sequence). The CDR3 is 17 residues long. The V and J ends lost 4 bases and 2 bases, in that order; junction bases with no gene match: 13. CDR3 in DNA: TGTGCCTGGACAATAGGGTTGACTAGCGGAGTCACAGATACGCAGTATTTT. Translated: CAWTIGLTSGVTDTQYF.

This chain's CDR3 is CASSLGAGLETQYF. In nucleotides, the CDR3 is TGCGCCAGCAGCTTGGGCGCAGGGCTAGAGACCCAGTACTTC. The chain links TRBV5-1 to TRBJ2-5, with D perhaps matching TRBD1 (5 bases). The CDR3 extends over 14 amino acids. CDR1 SGHRS and CDR2 YFSETQ come from the germline V gene. V was cut by 0 bases and J by 4 bases, with 10 bases left in between.

The chain links TRBV19 to TRBJ2-1; D possibly corresponds to TRBD1 (6 bases). The germline V and J ends were trimmed by 1 base and 7 bases, with 11 bases remaining between them. The CDR3 spans 14 residues. CDR1 and CDR2 (germline): LNHDA, SQIVND (reference sequence). The CDR3 DNA follows: TGTGCCAGTAGTATAGGGACAGCGGAGAATGAGCAGTTCTTC. As protein: CASSIGTAENEQFF.

The rearrangement joins TRBV2 to TRBJ2-6; D is unresolved. This CDR3 is built from 15 residues. Germline V CDR1 and CDR2: SNHLY, FYNNEI. The germline V and J ends were trimmed by 0 bases and 0 bases, with 3 bases remaining between them. The CDR3 coding sequence is TGTGCCAGCAGTGAAGCCGTCTCTGGGGCCAACGTCCTGACTTTC. Protein sequence: CASSEAVSGANVLTF.

This clone was counted a few times. This rearrangement joins TRBV27 to TRBJ2-3, with D uncertain. Germline V gene data show CDR1 as MNHEY and CDR2 as SMNVEV (reference sequence). With 5 bases removed from V and 5 bases from J, the gap between germline ends came to 20 bases. The CDR3 spans 16 residues. CDR3 DNA sequence: TGTGCCAGCAGTACCCGACACCCTGGCCAAGGAGATACGCAGTATTTT. Protein sequence: CASSTRHPGQGDTQYF.

This clone was observed a handful of times. This chain connects TRBV28 to TRBJ2-5; TRBD1 matches at 10 bases. With V trimmed by 6 bases and J by 4 bases, 5 bases remained unmatched. Germline CDR1 is MDHEN and CDR2 is SYDVKM. This CDR3 region has 14 residues. In nucleotides, the CDR3 is TGTGCCAGCAGCTCCGGACAGGGGGGAGAGACCCAGTACTTC. Translated: CASSSGQGGETQYF.

The sample holds a few counts of this clone. CDR3 nucleotide sequence: TGTGCCACCAGTGAGGCCGGGACAGACAATGAGCAGTTCTTC. This gives the protein CATSEAGTDNEQFF. The chain joins TRBV24-1 to TRBJ2-1, with 7 bases aligning to TRBD1. J lost 5 bases, V lost 4 bases, and 4 bases had no gene match. CDR3 length: 14 amino acids. Germline CDR1 KGHDR, CDR2 SFDVKD.

The chain employs TRBV18 and TRBJ1-5, with D possibly being TRBD1 (5 bases). Trimming pared 2 bases from V and 2 bases from J, leaving 13 bases between. Looked up from germline, CDR1 is KGHSH and CDR2 is LQKENI. There are 16 residues in the CDR3. Written as DNA, the CDR3 is TGTGCCAGCTCACCAACAGGATCCTTAGGCAATCAGCCCCAGCATTTT. It yields the protein CASSPTGSLGNQPQHF. Combining the CDR3 with reference TRBV18 and TRBJ1-5 gives the whole variable domain NAGVMQNPRHLVRRRGQEARLRCSPMKGHSHVYWYRQLPEEGLKFMVYLQKENIIDESGMPKERFSAEFPKEGPSILRIQQVVRGDSAAYFCASSPTGSLGNQPQHFGDGTRLSIL.

The chain joins TRBV7-8 to TRBJ1-1, with D possibly matching TRBD1 (6 bases). In germline, CDR1 is SGHVS, CDR2 FQNEAQ. This CDR3 has 15 amino acids. V lost 5 bases and J lost 3, with 16 bases in between. The CDR3 is CASSPRGGRDTEAFF. The DNA of the CDR3 is TGTGCCAGCAGCCCGCGGGGGGGGCGGGACACTGAAGCTTTCTTT.

The V gene is TRBV27, the J gene TRBJ1-2, with TRBD1 matching 7 bases. Germline V gene lookup returns CDR1 MNHEY and CDR2 SMNVEV (reference sequence). This CDR3 is 13 amino acids long. Losses at the gene ends were 4 bases for V and 5 bases for J; bases not matched to a gene: 4. The CDR3 coding sequence is TGTGCCAGCAGTTACGGGACAGATTATGGCTACACCTTC. Its translation is CASSYGTDYGYTF.

V and J are TRBV4-1 and TRBJ1-1; TRBD1 matches 7 bases. This CDR3 region has 13 residues. From germline, CDR1 is MGHRA and CDR2 YSYEKL. Germline trimming cut 4 bases from V and 5 bases from J; bases unmatched to any gene: 4. Written as DNA, the CDR3 is TGCGCCAGCAGCCTCAGGGGGAGGACTGAAGCTTTCTTT. It codes for CASSLRGRTEAFF.

The sample holds one count of this clone. The chain is built from TRBV5-4 and TRBJ2-7, with 12 bases that match TRBD2. Germline-derived CDR1 and CDR2 are SGHNT and YYREEE (reference sequence). This CDR3 region has 15 residues. V shed 3 bases, J shed 12 bases, and the junction held 13 bases outside the gene matches. The DNA of the CDR3 is TGTGCCAGCAGCTCAGGGGGTTCTAGCGGGAGGGCCCTGTACTTC. This translates into CASSSGGSSGRALYF.

As DNA, the CDR3 is TGTGCTAGTGGTTTGGCGAAGGGACAGCTCAGCTCTGGGGCCAACGTCCTGACTTTC. Amino acid sequence: CASGLAKGQLSSGANVLTF. The rearrangement uses TRBV12-5 and TRBJ2-6; 7 bases match TRBD1. This CDR3 is built from 19 residues. CDR1 is LGHNT, CDR2 FRNRAP, per germline. J gave up 0 bases and V 1 base, and 9 bases lay outside the gene matches.

A note on this clone: One end of the junction varies from germline; a read error may be responsible. The chain is built from TRBV6-5 and TRBJ1-1, with unresolved D. Germline V gene data show CDR1 as MNHEY and CDR2 as SVGAGI. The CDR3 covers 13 residues. The CDR3 protein is CASSYAENSEAFF. The CDR3 nucleotides read TGTGCCAGCAGTTACGCGGAGAACTCTGAAGCTTTCTTT.

The rearrangement uses TRBV7-9 and TRBJ2-1; the match to TRBD2 covers 13 bases. J was trimmed by 8 bases and V by 8 bases; bases with no gene match: 18. The CDR3 has 18 residues. Germline CDR1 SEHNR, CDR2 FQNEAQ (reference sequence). DNA for the CDR3: TGTGCCAGCCCTTCGAGTAACTGGACTAGCGGGAGTTGGGATGAGCAGTTCTTC. Its translation is CASPSSNWTSGSWDEQFF.

This clone was counted only a few times. V and J are TRBV6-6 and TRBJ1-4; perhaps TRBD1 as D (6 bases). The germline V and J ends were trimmed by 7 bases and 6 bases, with 18 bases remaining between them. CDR1 MNHNY and CDR2 SVGAGI come from the germline V gene (reference sequence). CDR3 length: 15 residues. The CDR3 nucleotides are TGTGCCAGCAAACCCTCGGGGGGGCTTGATGAAAAACTGTTTTTT. Its protein is CASKPSGGLDEKLFF.

The chain employs TRBV9 and TRBJ1-2, with D perhaps TRBD1 (5 bases). Germline loops: CDR1 SGDLS, CDR2 YYNGEE. Trimming took off 9 bases at V and 5 bases at J, with 23 bases between the two ends. The CDR3 totals 15 residues. Here the CDR3 reads CATNPSGGSEYGYTF. In DNA, the CDR3 is TGTGCCACCAACCCCTCGGGGGGTTCGGAATATGGCTACACCTTC.

V usage is TRBV2 and J usage is TRBJ1-4; D uncertain. The germline V gene encodes CDR1 SNHLY and CDR2 FYNNEI. The germline V and J ends were trimmed by 6 bases and 0 bases, with 14 bases remaining between them. The CDR3 has 16 residues. CDR3 sequence: CASSHTYTATNEKLFF. CDR3 bases: TGTGCCAGCAGCCACACGTACACAGCAACTAATGAAAAACTGTTTTTT.

The rearrangement uses TRBV5-1 and TRBJ1-3; D unresolved. The CDR3 consists of 14 residues. V was cut by 6 bases and J by 4 bases, with 14 bases left in between. The germline V gene has CDR1 SGHRS and CDR2 YFSETQ. The CDR3 loop is CASTPEGPGNTIYF. The CDR3 DNA is TGCGCCAGCACCCCTGAGGGTCCGGGAAACACCATATATTTT.

This sequence joins TRBV18 and TRBJ1-5; possibly TRBD1 for D (5 bases). CDR1 is KGHSH, CDR2 LQKENI, per germline. This CDR3 has 15 residues. V dropped 3 bases and J dropped 5 bases, with 14 bases sitting between them. CDR3 sequence: CASSPSAGEDQPQHF. CDR3 bases: TGTGCCAGCTCACCTTCCGCGGGGGAGGATCAGCCCCAGCATTTT.

The chain recombines TRBV4-3 with TRBJ2-2; 9 positions agree with TRBD1. After removal of 0 bases from V and 4 bases from J, the junction contained 6 bases not matched to a gene. Germline CDR1 LGHNA, CDR2 YSLEER. CDR3 length: 17 residues. For the CDR3, the DNA is TGCGCCAGCAGCCAAGACACTTGGACAGGGGCCACCGGGGAGCTGTTTTTT. This gives the protein CASSQDTWTGATGELFF.

This clone showed up just once. The chain uses TRBV27 and TRBJ1-5; 7 nucleotides match TRBD1. In germline, CDR1 is MNHEY, CDR2 SMNVEV (reference sequence). V was clipped by 6 bases and J by 0 bases; unmatched bases: 8. The CDR3 runs 16 residues. CDR3 region: CASSPDRASSNQPQHF. CDR3 nucleotides: TGTGCCAGCAGCCCTGACAGGGCTAGTAGCAATCAGCCCCAGCATTTT.